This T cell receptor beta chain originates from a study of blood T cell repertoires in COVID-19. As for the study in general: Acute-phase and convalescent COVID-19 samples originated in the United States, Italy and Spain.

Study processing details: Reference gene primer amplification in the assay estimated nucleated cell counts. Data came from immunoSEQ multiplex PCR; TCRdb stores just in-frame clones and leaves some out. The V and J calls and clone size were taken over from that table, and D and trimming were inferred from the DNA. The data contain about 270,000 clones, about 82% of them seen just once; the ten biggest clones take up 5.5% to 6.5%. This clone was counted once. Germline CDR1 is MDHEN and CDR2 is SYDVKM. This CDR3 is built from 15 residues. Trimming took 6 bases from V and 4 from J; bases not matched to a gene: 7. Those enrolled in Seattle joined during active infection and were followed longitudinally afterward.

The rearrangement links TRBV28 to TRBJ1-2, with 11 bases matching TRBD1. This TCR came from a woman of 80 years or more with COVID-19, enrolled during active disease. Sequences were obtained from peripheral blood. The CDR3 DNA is TGTGCCAGCAGCGCCGGGACAGGGGGATCCTATGGCTACACCTTC. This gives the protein CASSAGTGGSYGYTF.